This T cell receptor (beta chain) was obtained from a study of identical twins. The germline gives CDR1 SGHRS, CDR2 YFSETQ. Trimming left V 0 bases short and J 0 bases short, with 6 bases between. The CDR3 has 14 residues. TCRdb used MiXCR to reprocess the 5' RACE reads, holding one entry per CDR3 protein. Of 400,000 to 500,000 distinct CDR3 sequences listed, roughly an eighth were seen once; the top ten hold approximately 0.98%. The sample also formed part of further work on yellow fever vaccine responses in identical twins.

What was sequenced was CD4+ T cells sorted from blood. The TCR was taken from a woman between 18 and 30 years old in good health. The rearrangement links TRBV5-1 to TRBJ2-5, with D hard to call. CDR3 DNA: TGCGCCAGCAGCTTGGTTTTGGACCAAGAGACCCAGTACTTC. It is translated as CASSLVLDQETQYF.